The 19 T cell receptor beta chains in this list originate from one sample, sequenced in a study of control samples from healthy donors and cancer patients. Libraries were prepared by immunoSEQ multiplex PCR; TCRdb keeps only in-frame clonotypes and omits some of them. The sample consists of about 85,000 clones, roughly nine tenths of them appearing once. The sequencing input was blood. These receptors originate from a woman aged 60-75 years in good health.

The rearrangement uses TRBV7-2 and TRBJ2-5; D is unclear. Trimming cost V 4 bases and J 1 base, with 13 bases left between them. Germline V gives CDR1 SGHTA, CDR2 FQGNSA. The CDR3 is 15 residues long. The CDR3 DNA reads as TGTGCCAGCAGCTCACGCCAGAGTACCCAAGAGACCCAGTACTTC. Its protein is CASSSRQSTQETQYF.

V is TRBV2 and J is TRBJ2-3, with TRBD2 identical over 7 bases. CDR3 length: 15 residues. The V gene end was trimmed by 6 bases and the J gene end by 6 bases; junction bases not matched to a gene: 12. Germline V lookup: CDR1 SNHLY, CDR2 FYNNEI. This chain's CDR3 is CASSPGTTRVDTQYF. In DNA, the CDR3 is TGTGCCAGCAGCCCCGGGACTACCCGCGTGGATACGCAGTATTTT.

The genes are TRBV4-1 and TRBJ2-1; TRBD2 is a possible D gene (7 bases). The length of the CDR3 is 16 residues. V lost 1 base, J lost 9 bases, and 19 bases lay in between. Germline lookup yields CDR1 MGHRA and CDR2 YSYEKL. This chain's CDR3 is CASSQAGGRGRSEQFF. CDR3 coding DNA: TGCGCCAGCAGCCAAGCGGGTGGGAGGGGGAGGAGTGAGCAGTTCTTC.

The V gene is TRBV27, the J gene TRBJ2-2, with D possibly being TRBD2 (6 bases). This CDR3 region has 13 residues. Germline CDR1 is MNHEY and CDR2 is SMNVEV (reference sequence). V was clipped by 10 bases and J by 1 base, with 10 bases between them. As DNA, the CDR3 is TGTGCCACCCGGGGGTTGAACACCGGGGAGCTGTTTTTT. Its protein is CATRGLNTGELFF.

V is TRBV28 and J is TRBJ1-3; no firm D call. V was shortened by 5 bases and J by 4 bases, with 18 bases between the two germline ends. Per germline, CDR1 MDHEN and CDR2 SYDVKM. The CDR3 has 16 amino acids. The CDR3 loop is CASSQSPRFGGNTIYF. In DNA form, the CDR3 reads TGTGCCAGCAGTCAATCTCCTAGATTCGGAGGAAACACCATATATTTT.

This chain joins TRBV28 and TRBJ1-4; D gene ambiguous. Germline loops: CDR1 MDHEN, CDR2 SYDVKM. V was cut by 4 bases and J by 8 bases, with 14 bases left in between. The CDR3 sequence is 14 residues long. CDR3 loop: CASSSGPWEEKLFF. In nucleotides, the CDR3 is TGTGCCAGCAGTTCCGGTCCTTGGGAGGAAAAACTGTTTTTT.

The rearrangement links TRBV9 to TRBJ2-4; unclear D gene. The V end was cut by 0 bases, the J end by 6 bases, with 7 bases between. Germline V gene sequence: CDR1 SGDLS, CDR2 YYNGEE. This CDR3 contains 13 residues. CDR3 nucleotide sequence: TGTGCCAGCAGCGTAGGGGTCTCAAACATTCAGTACTTC. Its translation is CASSVGVSNIQYF.

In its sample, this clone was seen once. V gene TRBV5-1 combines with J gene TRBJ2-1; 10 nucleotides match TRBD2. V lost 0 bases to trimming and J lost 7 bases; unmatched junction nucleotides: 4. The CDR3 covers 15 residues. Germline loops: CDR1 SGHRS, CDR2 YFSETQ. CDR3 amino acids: CASSLASGRGNEQFF. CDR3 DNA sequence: TGCGCCAGCAGCTTGGCTAGCGGGAGAGGTAATGAGCAGTTCTTC. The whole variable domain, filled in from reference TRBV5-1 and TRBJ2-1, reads KAGVTQTPRYLIKTRGQQVTLSCSPISGHRSVSWYQQTPGQGLQFLFEYFSETQRNKGNFPGRFSGRQFSNSRSEMNVSTLELGDSALYLCASSLASGRGNEQFFGPGTRLTVL.

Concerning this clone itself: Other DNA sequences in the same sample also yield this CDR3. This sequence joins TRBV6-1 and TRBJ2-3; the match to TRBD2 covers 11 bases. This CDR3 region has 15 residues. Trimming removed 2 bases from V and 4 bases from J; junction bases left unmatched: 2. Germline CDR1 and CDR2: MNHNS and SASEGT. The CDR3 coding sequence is TGTGCCAGCAGTGAATTAGCGGGGGGGCCAGATACGCAGTATTTT. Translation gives CASSELAGGPDTQYF.

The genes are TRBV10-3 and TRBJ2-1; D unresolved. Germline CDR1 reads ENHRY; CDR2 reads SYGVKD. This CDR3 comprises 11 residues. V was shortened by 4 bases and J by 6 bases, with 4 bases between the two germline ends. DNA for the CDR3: TGTGCCATCAGTGGAGTCAATGAGCAGTTCTTC. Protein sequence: CAISGVNEQFF.

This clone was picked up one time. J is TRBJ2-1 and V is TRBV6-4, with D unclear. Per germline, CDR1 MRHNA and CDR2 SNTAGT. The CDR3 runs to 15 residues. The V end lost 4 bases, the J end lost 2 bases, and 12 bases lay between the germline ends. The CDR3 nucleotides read TGTGCCAGCAGTGCCGACCCGGCGCCCTACAATGAGCAGTTCTTC. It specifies CASSADPAPYNEQFF.

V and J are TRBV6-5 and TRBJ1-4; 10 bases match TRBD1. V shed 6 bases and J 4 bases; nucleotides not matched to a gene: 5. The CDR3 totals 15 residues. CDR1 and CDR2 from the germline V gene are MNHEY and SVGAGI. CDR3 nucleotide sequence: TGTGCCAGCAGCGGACAGGGGGACTTTAATGAAAAACTGTTTTTT. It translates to CASSGQGDFNEKLFF.

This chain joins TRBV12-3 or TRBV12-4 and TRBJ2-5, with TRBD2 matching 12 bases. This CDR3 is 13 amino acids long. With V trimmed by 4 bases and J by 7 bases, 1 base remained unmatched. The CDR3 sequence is CASSSTSGGTQYF. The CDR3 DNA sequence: TGTGCCAGCAGTTCGACTAGCGGGGGGACCCAGTACTTC.

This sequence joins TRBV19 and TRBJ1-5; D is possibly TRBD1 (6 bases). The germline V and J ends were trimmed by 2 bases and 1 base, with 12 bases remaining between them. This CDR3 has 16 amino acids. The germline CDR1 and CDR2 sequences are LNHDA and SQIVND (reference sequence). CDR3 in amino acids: CASSIRSRGSNQPQHF. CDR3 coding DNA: TGTGCCAGTAGTATACGGTCCAGGGGCAGCAATCAGCCCCAGCATTTT.

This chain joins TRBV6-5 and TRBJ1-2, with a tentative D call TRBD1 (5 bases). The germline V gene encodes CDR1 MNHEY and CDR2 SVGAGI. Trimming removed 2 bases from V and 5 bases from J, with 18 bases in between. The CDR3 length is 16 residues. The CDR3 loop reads CASSYGRASSRYGYTF. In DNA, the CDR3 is TGTGCCAGCAGTTACGGCAGGGCTTCATCTCGGTATGGCTACACCTTC.

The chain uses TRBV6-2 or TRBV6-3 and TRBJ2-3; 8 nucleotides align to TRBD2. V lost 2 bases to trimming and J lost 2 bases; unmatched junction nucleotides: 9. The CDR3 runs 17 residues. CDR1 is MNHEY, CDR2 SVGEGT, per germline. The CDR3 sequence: CASSYPHSGGATDTQYF. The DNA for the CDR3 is TGTGCCAGCAGTTACCCCCACAGCGGGGGTGCCACAGATACGCAGTATTTT.

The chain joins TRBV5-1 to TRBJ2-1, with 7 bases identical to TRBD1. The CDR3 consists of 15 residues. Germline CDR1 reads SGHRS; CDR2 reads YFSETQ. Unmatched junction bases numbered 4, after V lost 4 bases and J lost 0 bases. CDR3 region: CASSKDRSSYNEQFF. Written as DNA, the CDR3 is TGCGCCAGCAGCAAGGACAGGAGCTCCTACAATGAGCAGTTCTTC.

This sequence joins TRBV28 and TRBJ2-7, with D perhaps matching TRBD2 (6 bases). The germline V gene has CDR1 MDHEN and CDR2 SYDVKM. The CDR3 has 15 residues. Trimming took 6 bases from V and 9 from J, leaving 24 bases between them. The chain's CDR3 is CASSLGGRNVIGQYF. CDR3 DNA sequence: TGTGCCAGCAGCTTGGGGGGACGCAACGTCATCGGGCAGTACTTC.

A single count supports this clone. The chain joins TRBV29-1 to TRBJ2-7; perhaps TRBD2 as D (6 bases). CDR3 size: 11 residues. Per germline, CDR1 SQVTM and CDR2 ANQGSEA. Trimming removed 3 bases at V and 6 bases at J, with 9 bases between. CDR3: CSVEREGEQYF. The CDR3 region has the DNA TGCAGCGTTGAGCGGGAAGGCGAGCAGTACTTC.